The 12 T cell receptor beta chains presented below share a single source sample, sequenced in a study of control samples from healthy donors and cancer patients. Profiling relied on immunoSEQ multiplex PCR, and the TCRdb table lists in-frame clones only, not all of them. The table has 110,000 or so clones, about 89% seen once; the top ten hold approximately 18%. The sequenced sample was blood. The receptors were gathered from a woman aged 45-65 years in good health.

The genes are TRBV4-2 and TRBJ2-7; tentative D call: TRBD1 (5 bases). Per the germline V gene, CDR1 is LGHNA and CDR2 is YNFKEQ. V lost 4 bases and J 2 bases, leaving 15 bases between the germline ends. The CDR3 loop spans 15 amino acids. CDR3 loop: CASSLDLGVAYEQYF. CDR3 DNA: TGTGCCAGCAGCCTCGACCTAGGGGTGGCCTACGAGCAGTACTTC.

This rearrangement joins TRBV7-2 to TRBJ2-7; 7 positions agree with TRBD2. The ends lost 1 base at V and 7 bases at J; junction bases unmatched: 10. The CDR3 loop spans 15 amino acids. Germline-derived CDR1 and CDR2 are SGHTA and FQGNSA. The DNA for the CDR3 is TGTGCCAGCAGCTTAGTACCGGGACCGGGGGGAGAGCAGTACGTC. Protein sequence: CASSLVPGPGGEQYV.

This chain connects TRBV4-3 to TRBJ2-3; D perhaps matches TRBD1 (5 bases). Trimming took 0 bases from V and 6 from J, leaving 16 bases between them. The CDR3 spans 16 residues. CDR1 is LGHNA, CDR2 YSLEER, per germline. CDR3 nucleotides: TGCGCCAGCAGCCAAGATTGGGGCAGGGCAGGGGATACGCAGTATTTT. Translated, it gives CASSQDWGRAGDTQYF.

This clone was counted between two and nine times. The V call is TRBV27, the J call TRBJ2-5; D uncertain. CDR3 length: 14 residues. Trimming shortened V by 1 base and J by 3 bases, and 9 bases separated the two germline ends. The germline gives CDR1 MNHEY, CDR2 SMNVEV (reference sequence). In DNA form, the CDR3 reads TGTGCCAGCAGTTTATACGGTCCGAAAGAGACCCAGTACTTC. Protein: CASSLYGPKETQYF.

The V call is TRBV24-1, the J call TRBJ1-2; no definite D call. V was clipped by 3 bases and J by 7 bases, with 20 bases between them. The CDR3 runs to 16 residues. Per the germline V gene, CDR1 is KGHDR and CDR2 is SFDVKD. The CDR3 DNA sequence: TGTGCCACCAGTGATCCGCGATTCGGGGTGGAGGTTGGCTACACCTTC. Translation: CATSDPRFGVEVGYTF.

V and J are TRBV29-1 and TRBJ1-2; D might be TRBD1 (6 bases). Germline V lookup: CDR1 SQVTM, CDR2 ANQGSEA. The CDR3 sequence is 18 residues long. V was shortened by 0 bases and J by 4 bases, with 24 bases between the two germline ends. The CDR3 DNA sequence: TGCAGCGTTGAAGACATCGGCAGCGTAGGGGGTAATACCTATGGCTACACCTTC. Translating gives CSVEDIGSVGGNTYGYTF.

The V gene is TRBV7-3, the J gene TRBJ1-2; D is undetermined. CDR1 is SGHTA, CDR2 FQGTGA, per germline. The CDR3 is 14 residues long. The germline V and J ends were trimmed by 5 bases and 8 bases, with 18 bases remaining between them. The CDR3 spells CASSPNTAPGGYTF. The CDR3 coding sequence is TGTGCCAGCAGCCCCAACACAGCGCCCGGGGGCTACACCTTC.

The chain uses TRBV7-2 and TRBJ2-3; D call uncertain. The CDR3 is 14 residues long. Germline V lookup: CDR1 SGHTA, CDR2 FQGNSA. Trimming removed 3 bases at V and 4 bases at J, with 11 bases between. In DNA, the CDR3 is TGTGCCAGCAGCTTGTCTGGGCCCGCAGATACGCAGTATTTT. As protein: CASSLSGPADTQYF.

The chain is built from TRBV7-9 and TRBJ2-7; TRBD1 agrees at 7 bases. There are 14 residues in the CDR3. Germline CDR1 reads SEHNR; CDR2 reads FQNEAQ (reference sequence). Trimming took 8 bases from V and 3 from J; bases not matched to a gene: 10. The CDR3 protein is CASGATGLSYEQYV. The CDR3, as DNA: TGTGCCAGCGGGGCGACAGGGTTAAGCTACGAGCAGTACGTC.

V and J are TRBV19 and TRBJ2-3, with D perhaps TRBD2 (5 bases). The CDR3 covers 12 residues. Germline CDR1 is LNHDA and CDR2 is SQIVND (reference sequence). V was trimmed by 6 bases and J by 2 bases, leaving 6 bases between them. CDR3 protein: CASSGDTDTQYF. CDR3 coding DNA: TGTGCCAGTAGCGGGGACACAGATACGCAGTATTTT.

CDR3 sequence: CASSVEGRQNTEAFF. CDR3 nucleotides: TGTGCCAGCAGCGTAGAAGGGCGTCAGAACACTGAAGCTTTCTTT. The gene calls are TRBV9 and TRBJ1-1; D gene unclear. The V end was cut by 0 bases, the J end by 1 base, with 10 bases between. CDR1 is SGDLS and CDR2 is YYNGEE in the germline V gene. CDR3 length equals 15 residues.

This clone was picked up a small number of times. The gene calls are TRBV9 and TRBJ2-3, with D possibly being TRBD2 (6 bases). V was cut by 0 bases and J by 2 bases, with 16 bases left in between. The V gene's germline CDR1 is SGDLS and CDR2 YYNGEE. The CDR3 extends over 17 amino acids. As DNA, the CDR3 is TGTGCCAGCAGCGTAGGGGCGGGGCCCGCATTCACAGATACGCAGTATTTT. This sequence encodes CASSVGAGPAFTDTQYF.